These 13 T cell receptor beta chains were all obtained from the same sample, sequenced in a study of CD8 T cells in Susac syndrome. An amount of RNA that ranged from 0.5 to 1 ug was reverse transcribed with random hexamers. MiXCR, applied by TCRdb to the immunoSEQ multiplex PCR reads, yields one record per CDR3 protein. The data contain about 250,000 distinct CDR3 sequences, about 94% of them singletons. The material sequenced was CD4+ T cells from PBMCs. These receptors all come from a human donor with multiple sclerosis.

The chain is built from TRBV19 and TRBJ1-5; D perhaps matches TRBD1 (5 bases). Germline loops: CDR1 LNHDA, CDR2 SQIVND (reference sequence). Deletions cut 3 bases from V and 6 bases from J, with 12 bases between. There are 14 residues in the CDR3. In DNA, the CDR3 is TGTGCCAGTAGTATCAAGGGGTCAGCTCAGCCCCAGCATTTT. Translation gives CASSIKGSAQPQHF.

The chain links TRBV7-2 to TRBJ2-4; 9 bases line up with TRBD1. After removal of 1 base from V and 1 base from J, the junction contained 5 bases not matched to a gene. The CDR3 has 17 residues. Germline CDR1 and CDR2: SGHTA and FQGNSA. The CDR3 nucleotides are TGTGCCAGCAGCTTAGGTGGGACAGGGTGGGCCAAAAACATTCAGTACTTC. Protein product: CASSLGGTGWAKNIQYF.

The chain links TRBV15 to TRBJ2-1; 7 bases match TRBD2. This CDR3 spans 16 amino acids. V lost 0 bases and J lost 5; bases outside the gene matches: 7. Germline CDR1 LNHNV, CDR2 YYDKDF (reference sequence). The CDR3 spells CATSRDGGRVNNEQFF. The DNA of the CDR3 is TGTGCCACCAGCAGAGATGGTGGGAGGGTGAACAATGAGCAGTTCTTC.

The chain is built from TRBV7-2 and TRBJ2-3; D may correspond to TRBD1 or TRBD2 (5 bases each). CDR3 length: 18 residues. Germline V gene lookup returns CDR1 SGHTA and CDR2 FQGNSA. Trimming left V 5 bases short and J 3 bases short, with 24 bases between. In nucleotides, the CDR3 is TGTGCCAGCAGCCTCAGGAGATTGGGGACCTTCGGTACAGATACGCAGTATTTT. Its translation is CASSLRRLGTFGTDTQYF.

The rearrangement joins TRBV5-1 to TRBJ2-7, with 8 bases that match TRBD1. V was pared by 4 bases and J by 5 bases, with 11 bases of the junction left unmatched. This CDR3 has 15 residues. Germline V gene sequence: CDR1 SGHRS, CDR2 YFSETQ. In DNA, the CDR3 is TGCGCCAGCAGCCCCAGGCCAGGGGGCGTCCACGAGCAGTACGTC. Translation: CASSPRPGGVHEQYV.

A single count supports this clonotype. CDR3 bases: TGTGCCAGCACCCACGTAAGGAGCGGGGGCCAAAACACCGGGGAGCTGTTTTTT. This encodes CASTHVRSGGQNTGELFF. The rearrangement uses TRBV11-1 and TRBJ2-2; TRBD2 matches at 8 bases. J gave up 2 bases and V 7 bases, and 15 bases lay outside the gene matches. The CDR3 length is 18 residues. Germline V gene lookup returns CDR1 SGHAT and CDR2 FQDESV (reference sequence).

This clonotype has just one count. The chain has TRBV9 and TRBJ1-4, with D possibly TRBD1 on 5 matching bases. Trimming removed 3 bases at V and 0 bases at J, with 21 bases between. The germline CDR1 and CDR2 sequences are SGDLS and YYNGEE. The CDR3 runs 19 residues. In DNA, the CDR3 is TGTGCCAGCAGCGCCGGGGACGGTCGGATATCGGCAACTAATGAAAAACTGTTTTTT. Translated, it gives CASSAGDGRISATNEKLFF.

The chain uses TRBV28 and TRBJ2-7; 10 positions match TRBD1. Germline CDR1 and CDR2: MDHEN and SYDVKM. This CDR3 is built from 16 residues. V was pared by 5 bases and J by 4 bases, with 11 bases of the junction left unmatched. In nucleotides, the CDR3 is TGTGCCAGCAGTCCTTCGGGACAGGGGAGACCATACGAGCAGTACTTC. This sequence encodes CASSPSGQGRPYEQYF.

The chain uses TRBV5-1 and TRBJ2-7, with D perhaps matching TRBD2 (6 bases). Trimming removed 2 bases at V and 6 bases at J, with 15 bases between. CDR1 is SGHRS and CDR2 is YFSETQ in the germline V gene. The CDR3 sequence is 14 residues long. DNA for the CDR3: TGCGCCAGCAGCTTTAAGGGCGACGGGAGCGAGCAGTACTTC. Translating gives CASSFKGDGSEQYF. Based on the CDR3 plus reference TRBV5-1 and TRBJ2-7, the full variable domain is KAGVTQTPRYLIKTRGQQVTLSCSPISGHRSVSWYQQTPGQGLQFLFEYFSETQRNKGNFPGRFSGRQFSNSRSEMNVSTLELGDSALYLCASSFKGDGSEQYFGPGTRLTVT.

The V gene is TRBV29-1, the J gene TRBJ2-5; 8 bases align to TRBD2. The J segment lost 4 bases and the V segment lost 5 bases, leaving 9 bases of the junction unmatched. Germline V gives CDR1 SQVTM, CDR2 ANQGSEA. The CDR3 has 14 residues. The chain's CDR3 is CSVTPGLGVETQYF. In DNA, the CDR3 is TGCAGCGTTACTCCGGGACTAGGTGTAGAGACCCAGTACTTC. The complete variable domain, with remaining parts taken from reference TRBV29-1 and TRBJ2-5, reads SAVISQKPSRDICQRGTSLTIQCQVDSQVTMMFWYRQQPGQSLTLIATANQGSEATYESGFVIDKFPISRPNLTFSTLTVSNMSPEDSSIYLCSVTPGLGVETQYFGPGTRLLVL.

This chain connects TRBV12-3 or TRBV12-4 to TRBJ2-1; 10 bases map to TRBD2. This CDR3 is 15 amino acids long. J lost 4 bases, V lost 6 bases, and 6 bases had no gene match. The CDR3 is CASRVAGGSYNEQFF. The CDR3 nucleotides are TGTGCCAGCAGGGTAGCGGGGGGATCATACAATGAGCAGTTCTTC.

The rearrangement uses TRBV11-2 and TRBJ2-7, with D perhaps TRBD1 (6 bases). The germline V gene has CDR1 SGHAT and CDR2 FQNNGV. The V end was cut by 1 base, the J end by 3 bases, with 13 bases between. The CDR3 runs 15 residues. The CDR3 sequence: CASSLVGRGFYEQYF. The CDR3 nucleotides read TGTGCCAGCAGCTTAGTGGGCAGGGGTTTCTACGAGCAGTACTTC.

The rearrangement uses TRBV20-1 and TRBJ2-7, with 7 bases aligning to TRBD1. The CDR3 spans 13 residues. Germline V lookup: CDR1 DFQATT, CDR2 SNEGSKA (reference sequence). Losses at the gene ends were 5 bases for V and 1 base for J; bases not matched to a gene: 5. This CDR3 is CSAWQGESYEQYF. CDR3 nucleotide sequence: TGCAGTGCTTGGCAGGGGGAGTCCTACGAGCAGTACTTC.